Listed here are 6 T cell receptor beta chains from one sample, sequenced in a study of shared clonotypes between healthy human individuals. Only in-frame clones appear in the TCRdb table, and some are missing; sequencing was by immunoSEQ multiplex PCR. In the table there are some 1,400,000 clones, roughly 96% of which are singletons. Sequenced sample: naive CD4+ T cells sorted from blood. Subset: CD45RA+ positively selected. The receptors were sampled from a man aged 25 to 40 in good health.

The rearrangement links TRBV28 to TRBJ1-1; D is undetermined. The CDR3 is made up of 12 amino acids. CDR1 is MDHEN and CDR2 is SYDVKM in the germline V gene. The V end lost 6 bases, the J end lost 4 bases, and 9 bases lay between the germline ends. The CDR3 nucleotides read TGTGCCAGCAGAGGTCCCCTCACTGAAGCTTTCTTT. Its protein product is CASRGPLTEAFF.

CDR3 nucleotide sequence: TGTGCCAGCAGTTTCGTGGGTATGCCCTACGAGCAGTACTTC. Translated: CASSFVGMPYEQYF. The rearrangement links TRBV28 to TRBJ2-7; D is uncertain. Trimming cost V 3 bases and J 2 bases, with 11 bases left between them. Germline CDR1 MDHEN, CDR2 SYDVKM. The CDR3 length is 14 residues. The full variable domain, its missing parts supplied by reference TRBV28 and TRBJ2-7, is DVKVTQSSRYLVKRTGEKVFLECVQDMDHENMFWYRQDPGLGLRLIYFSYDVKMKEKGDIPEGYSVSREKKERFSLILESASTNQTSMYLCASSFVGMPYEQYFGPGTRLTVT.

The chain couples TRBV28 to TRBJ2-7, with 10 bases lining up with TRBD2. Germline CDR1 MDHEN, CDR2 SYDVKM. The CDR3 consists of 14 residues. J gave up 6 bases and V 5 bases, and 7 bases lay outside the gene matches. CDR3 residues: CASSRLAGVGEQYF. In DNA, the CDR3 is TGTGCCAGCAGTAGGCTAGCGGGAGTTGGCGAGCAGTACTTC.

This clone was seen only once. The V and J genes are TRBV19 and TRBJ2-3; a weak D match, TRBD1 (6 bases). The germline V gene encodes CDR1 LNHDA and CDR2 SQIVND (reference sequence). The CDR3 totals 14 residues. V was clipped by 3 bases and J by 3 bases, with 10 bases between them. CDR3 nucleotide sequence: TGTGCCAGTAGTATCTACCAGGGGACAGATACGCAGTATTTT. Translation gives CASSIYQGTDTQYF.

The genes are TRBV2 and TRBJ1-1; D gene unclear. The germline gives CDR1 SNHLY, CDR2 FYNNEI. Trimming removed 1 base at V and 6 bases at J, with 6 bases between. The CDR3 runs to 12 residues. CDR3 DNA sequence: TGTGCCAGCAGTGAAGGGAGGCCTGAAGCTTTCTTT. The encoded protein is CASSEGRPEAFF.

The chain employs TRBV10-3 and TRBJ2-6; D gene ambiguous. CDR3 size: 15 residues. Germline CDR1 is ENHRY and CDR2 is SYGVKD. The V end was cut by 4 bases, the J end by 0 bases, with 7 bases between. CDR3: CAISALASGANVLTF. The CDR3 DNA reads as TGTGCCATCAGTGCCTTGGCCTCTGGGGCCAACGTCCTGACTTTC.